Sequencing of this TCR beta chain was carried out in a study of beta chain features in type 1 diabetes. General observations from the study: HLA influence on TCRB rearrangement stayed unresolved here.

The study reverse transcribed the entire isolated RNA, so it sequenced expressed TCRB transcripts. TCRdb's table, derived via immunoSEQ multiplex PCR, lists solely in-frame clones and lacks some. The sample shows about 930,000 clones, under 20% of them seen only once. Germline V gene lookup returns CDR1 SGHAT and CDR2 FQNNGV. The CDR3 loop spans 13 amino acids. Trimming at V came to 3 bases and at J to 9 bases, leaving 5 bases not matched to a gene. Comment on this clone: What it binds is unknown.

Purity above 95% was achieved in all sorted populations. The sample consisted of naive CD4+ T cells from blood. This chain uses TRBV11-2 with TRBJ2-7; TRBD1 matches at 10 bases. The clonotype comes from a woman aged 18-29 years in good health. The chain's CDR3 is CASSFGQGEVQYF. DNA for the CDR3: TGTGCCAGCAGCTTCGGACAGGGGGAGGTGCAGTACTTC.